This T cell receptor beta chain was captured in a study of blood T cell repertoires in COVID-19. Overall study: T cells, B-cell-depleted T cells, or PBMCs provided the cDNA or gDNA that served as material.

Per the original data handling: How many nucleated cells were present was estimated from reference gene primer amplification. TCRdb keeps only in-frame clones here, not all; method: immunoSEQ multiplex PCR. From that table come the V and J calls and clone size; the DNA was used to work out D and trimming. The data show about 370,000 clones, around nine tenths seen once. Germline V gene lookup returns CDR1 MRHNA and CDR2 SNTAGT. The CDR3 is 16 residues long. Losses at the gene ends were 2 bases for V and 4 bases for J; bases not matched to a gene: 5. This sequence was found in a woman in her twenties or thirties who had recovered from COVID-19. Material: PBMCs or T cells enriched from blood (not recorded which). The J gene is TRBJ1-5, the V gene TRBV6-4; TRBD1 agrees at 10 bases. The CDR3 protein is CASSDPTGGANQPQHF. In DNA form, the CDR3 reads TGTGCCAGCAGTGACCCGACAGGGGGCGCGAATCAGCCCCAGCATTTT.